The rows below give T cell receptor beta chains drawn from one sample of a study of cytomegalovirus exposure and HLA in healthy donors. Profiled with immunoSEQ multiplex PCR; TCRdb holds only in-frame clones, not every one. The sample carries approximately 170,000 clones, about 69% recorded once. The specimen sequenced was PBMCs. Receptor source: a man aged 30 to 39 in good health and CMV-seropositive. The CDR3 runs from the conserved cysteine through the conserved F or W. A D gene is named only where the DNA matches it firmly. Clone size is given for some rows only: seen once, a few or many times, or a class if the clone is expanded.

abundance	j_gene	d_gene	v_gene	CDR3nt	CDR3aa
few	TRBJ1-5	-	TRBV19	TGTGCCAGTAGCTGGTCAGGGGTCAGGAGCAATCAGCCCCAGCATTTT	CASSWSGVRSNQPQHF
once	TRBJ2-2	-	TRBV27	TGTGCCAGCAGTTCGTCGGGTGACAACACCGGGGAGCTGTTTTTT	CASSSSGDNTGELFF
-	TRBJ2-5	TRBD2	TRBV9	TGTGCCAGCAGCGTTTCGCCGGGACTAGCGGGGTATGAGACCCAGTACTTC	CASSVSPGLAGYETQYF
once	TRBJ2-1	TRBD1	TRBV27	TGTGCCAGCAGTTTATATGCAGGGGGCAGGTATGAGCAGTTCTTC	CASSLYAGGRYEQFF
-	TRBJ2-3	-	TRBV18	TGTGCCAGCTCCCCGTCGGATACGCAGTATTTT	CASSPSDTQYF
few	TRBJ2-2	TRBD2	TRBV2	TGTGCCAGCAGTGCTAGGCTAGCGGGGGGACCGAACACCGGGGAGCTGTTTTTT	CASSARLAGGPNTGELFF
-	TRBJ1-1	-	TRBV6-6	TGTGCCAGCAGACCTCGTGGGGGCTTCGACACTGAAGCTTTCTTT	CASRPRGGFDTEAFF
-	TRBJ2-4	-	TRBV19	TGTGCCAGTAGTAGTCAGGGGACGACCAAAAACATTCAGTACTTC	CASSSQGTTKNIQYF
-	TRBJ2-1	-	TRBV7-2	TGTGCCAGCAGCTCCCTCCAAGGGACTCCCTACAATGAGCAGTTCTTC	CASSSLQGTPYNEQFF
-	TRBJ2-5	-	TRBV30	TGTGCCTGGAGTTTAACAGGTCCGGAGACCCAGTACTTC	CAWSLTGPETQYF
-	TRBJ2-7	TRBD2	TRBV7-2	TGTGCCAGCAGCTCGGGACTAGCGGTCTACGAGCAGTACTTC	CASSSGLAVYEQYF
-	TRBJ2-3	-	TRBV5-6	TGTGCCAGCAGCTTCTCTGTCGATACGCAGTATTTT	CASSFSVDTQYF
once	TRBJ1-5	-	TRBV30	TGTGCCTGGAGTGTGGGTGCGGGCAATCAGCCCCAGCATTTT	CAWSVGAGNQPQHF
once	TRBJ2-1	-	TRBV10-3	TGTGCCATACACGCAGGGTACCAAGGTGGTGAGCAGTTCTTC	CAIHAGYQGGEQFF
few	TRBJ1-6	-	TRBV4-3	TGCGCCAGCAGTAACGTTTATTCTACCCAAGAGCGGCTTGATTCACCCCTCCACTTT	CASSNVYSTQERLDSPLHF
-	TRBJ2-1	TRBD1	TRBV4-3	TGCGCCAGCAGTCCCGGACAGGGTGTGTCCCCGAACTACAATGAGCAGTTCTTC	CASSPGQGVSPNYNEQFF
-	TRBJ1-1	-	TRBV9	TGTGCCAGCAGCGTAAGGGGGAGCTCTGAAGCTTTCTTT	CASSVRGSSEAFF
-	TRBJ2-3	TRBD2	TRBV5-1	TGCGCCAGCAGCCCGACTATCGGACTAGCGAGAAGCACAGATACGCAGTATTTT	CASSPTIGLARSTDTQYF
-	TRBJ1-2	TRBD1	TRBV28	TGTGCCAGCAGGTCACCGGGACAGGGCCTGGGGAGCTATGGCTACACCTTC	CASRSPGQGLGSYGYTF
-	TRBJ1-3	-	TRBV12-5	TGTGCTAGTGGTTTGTCCACCTCAGAGGTCTCTGGAAACACCATATATTTT	CASGLSTSEVSGNTIYF
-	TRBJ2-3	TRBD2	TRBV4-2	TGTGCCAGCAGCCAAGATCGGCCTCTAGCGGGGGGCACAGATACGCAGTATTTT	CASSQDRPLAGGTDTQYF
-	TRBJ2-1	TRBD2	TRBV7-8	TGTGCCAGCAGCCCATGGACTAGCGGGGTCTACAATGAGCAGTTCTTC	CASSPWTSGVYNEQFF
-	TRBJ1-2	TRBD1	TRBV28	TGTGCCAGCAGTTCTGGACAGGGTGGCTATGGCTACACCTTC	CASSSGQGGYGYTF
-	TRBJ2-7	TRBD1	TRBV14	TGTGCCAGCAGCCCCGGGACAGGCTTCTACGAGCAGTACTTC	CASSPGTGFYEQYF
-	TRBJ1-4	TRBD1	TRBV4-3	TGCGCCAGCAGCCAGGCGTGGACAGGGGGAAATGAAAAACTGTTTTTT	CASSQAWTGGNEKLFF
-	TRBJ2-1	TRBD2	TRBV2	TGTGCCAGCAGTCCGGGACTAGCGGGAGGGGGCACGGGTGAGCAGTTCTTC	CASSPGLAGGGTGEQFF
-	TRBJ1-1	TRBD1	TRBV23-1	TGCGCCAGCAGTCAATACTTAACAGGGGAGGTCACTGAAGCTTTCTTT	CASSQYLTGEVTEAFF
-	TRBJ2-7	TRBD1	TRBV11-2	TGTGCCAGCAGCCCACGGGTGACAGGGATCTACGAGCAGTACTTC	CASSPRVTGIYEQYF